This T cell receptor (beta chain) was sequenced during a study of memory CD4+ T cells and cytomegalovirus serostatus (dated by TCRdb to 2018 to 2020). For the wider study: The cohort comprised 33 healthy Belgian adults, 9 CMV seropositive and some 25 CMV seronegative. To replicate a published TCR-based CMV serostatus classifier, the researchers sequenced the CD4+ memory TCRbeta repertoires of a Belgian cohort whose cytomegalovirus serostatus was known.

The full study reports these points: The results were interpreted as suggesting that the CMV-associated TCR signature is mostly present in the CD4+ memory repertoire. Only CD4+CD45RO+ memory cells were sequenced, in contrast to the original study, in which naive and memory CD4+ and CD8+ populations were covered. A median bootstrapped AUC of around 0.95 with a 95% CI of 0.76-1.00 was achieved on the Belgian cohort by the original-framework classifier. For CMV serostatus prediction, a median bootstrapped AUC of approximately 0.95 was reached with the original framework, and a median bootstrapped AUC of about 0.91 was reached with a US-trained random forest. Among the 150 to 200 previously reported CMV-associated TCRbeta sequences, 67 showed up in the CD4+ memory repertoires, with each one found in between one and five individuals.

The Quick-DNA Microprep Kit was used to extract genomic DNA from the sorted cells. TCRbeta DNA was amplified with the immunoSEQ hsTCRbeta kit following the manufacturer's protocol. An Illumina MiSeq instrument was used to sequence the TCRbeta libraries. From the authors' description of their analysis: Removing out-of-frame sequences left a few million distinct TCRbeta sequences, an average of approximately 61,000 per individual. Each individual was scored using the number of 160 or so previously reported CMV-associated TCRbeta sequences that the individual carried and the total number of productive distinct TCRbeta sequences. A beta-binomial model was reimplemented in Python, and random forests from scikit-learn, run with default parameters, were trained on data from the US cohort. On the Belgian cohort, classifier performance was reported as the median AUC, along with percentile confidence intervals, across 10,000 bootstrap iterations. As stored in TCRdb, this immuneACCESS dataset retains in-frame rearrangements with V and J assigned. A fraction of the clones does not appear; measured against another copy, unresolved V genes explain less than half of the discrepancy, and the remainder lacks a known reason. The DNA was the basis for D and trimming; V, J and clone size are from that table. In this sample the table shows around 60,000 clones, approximately 78% of which occur a single time. Jointly, the top ten make up approximately 0.92% of the sample.

Single viable CD3+CD4+CD8-CD45RO+ cells were sorted as memory CD4+ T cells on a FACSAria II. CMV serostatus was determined with a Roche Elecsys assay detecting serum IgG against CMV pp150, pp28, p38 and p52. After the samples were thawed, total CD4+ T cells were enriched through positive selection using CD4 magnetic microbeads. Samples originated from another study that specifically interrogated the CD4+ T cell memory repertoire. Following standard operating procedures, peripheral blood mononuclear cells were isolated and cryopreserved, while serum was kept at -80 degrees C. CD3-PerCP (BW264/56), CD4-APC (RPA-T4), CD45RO-PE (UCHT1) and CD8-Pacific Orange (3B5) antibodies were used for staining, and non-viable cells were excluded with Sytox blue. The table lists this clone with a few counts. Its antigen remains undetermined. Per-nucleotide qualities are absent, and no much larger clonotype sits a single base away.

Reading the germline V gene gives CDR1 WSHSY and CDR2 SAAADI. The CDR3 runs 12 amino acids, cysteine and phenylalanine included. Solely the CDR3 DNA is kept, with 36 bases framed from the first base. V is pared back by 4 bases and J by 4 bases, with 7 bases lying between the germline termini. The chain was built from TRBV10-2 and TRBJ2-5, with no confidently assigned D gene. Sequenced material: memory CD4+ T cells from blood. The receptor comes from an adult in good health and CMV-seronegative. The sequenced DNA: TGCGCCAGCAGTGTGGTTGGAGAGACCCAGTACTTC. Its protein product is CASSVVGETQYF.